These 9 T cell receptor beta chains share one sample of origin, sequenced in a study of spatial heterogeneity in lung cancer. Study-wide points: Higher tumor mutation counts went along with higher counts of expanded intratumoral alpha and beta TCRs.

Indicated time point: sample taken at primary tumor resection. The antigens for these receptors are not known. TCRdb redid the calling of the 5' RACE reads with MiXCR, one entry per CDR3 protein. The table records 15,000 to 20,000 distinct CDR3 sequences, 5% to 7% of them present only once. The specimen was lung tumor tissue, collected at surgery. The origin of the receptors is a female donor with early-stage non-small cell lung cancer.

The chain carries TRBV5-1 and TRBJ2-3, with 12 bases aligning to TRBD2. Looked up from germline, CDR1 is SGHRS and CDR2 is YFSETQ. The V and J ends lost 1 base and 6 bases, in that order; junction bases with no gene match: 3. The CDR3 runs 15 residues. CDR3 DNA sequence: TGCGCCAGCAGCTTGCTGACTAGCGGGAGCGATACGCAGTATTTT. Its protein product is CASSLLTSGSDTQYF.

This clonotype occurred many times. The V gene is TRBV18, the J gene TRBJ2-7; no clear D. The CDR3 is 13 amino acids. Germline CDR1 KGHSH, CDR2 LQKENI. Trimming cost V 4 bases and J 6 bases, with 13 bases left between them. CDR3 nucleotides: TGTGCCAGCTCACTACAATCTACCTCCGAGCAGTACTTC. Protein product: CASSLQSTSEQYF.

This clonotype showed up just a few times. The gene calls are TRBV5-1 and TRBJ1-1; 7 nucleotides align to TRBD1. Germline V lookup: CDR1 SGHRS, CDR2 YFSETQ. The trim removed 3 bases at V and 4 bases at J, leaving 9 bases unmatched. CDR3 length: 15 residues. CDR3 in DNA: TGCGCCAGCAGCTCTCTGACAGGGTTGACCACTGAAGCTTTCTTT. This translates into CASSSLTGLTTEAFF.

This clonotype has at least ten counts. This chain uses TRBV7-2 with TRBJ2-7; 13 nucleotides match TRBD2. CDR3 length equals 14 residues. CDR1 and CDR2 (germline): SGHTA, FQGNSA. V shed 5 bases, J shed 5 bases, and the junction held 3 bases outside the gene matches. The CDR3 DNA sequence: TGTGCCAGCAGCCCTGGACTAGCGGGAGACGAGCAGTACTTC. Translated: CASSPGLAGDEQYF.

This clonotype showed up many times. This chain joins TRBV11-2 and TRBJ2-1; maybe TRBD2 (6 bases). V was shortened by 8 bases and J by 1 base, with 9 bases between the two germline ends. This CDR3 is 13 amino acids long. CDR1 is SGHAT, CDR2 FQNNGV, per germline. The CDR3 DNA reads TGTGCCAGCGGGAGGCGGTCCTACAATGAGCAGTTCTTC. This gives the protein CASGRRSYNEQFF.

The chain's CDR3 is CASSSGLGGTGELFF. Written as DNA, the CDR3 is TGTGCCAGCAGCTCGGGACTCGGAGGAACCGGGGAGCTGTTTTTT. The genes are TRBV3-1 and TRBJ2-2; TRBD2 might be the D (6 bases). Trimming left V 5 bases short and J 5 bases short, with 15 bases between. Germline CDR1 and CDR2: LGHDT and YNNKEL (reference sequence). This CDR3 comprises 15 residues.

In its sample, this clonotype was seen many times. The chain uses TRBV20-1 and TRBJ1-5, with 7 nucleotides matching TRBD1. Germline trimming cut 6 bases from V and 0 bases from J; bases unmatched to any gene: 8. In germline, CDR1 is DFQATT, CDR2 SNEGSKA (reference sequence). The CDR3 runs 15 residues. In nucleotides, the CDR3 is TGCAGTGCGATCACAGGGGCATCTAGCAATCAGCCCCAGCATTTT. It specifies CSAITGASSNQPQHF.

This clonotype appeared a few times. The chain recombines TRBV7-2 with TRBJ1-5; D is uncertain. This CDR3 region has 13 residues. Germline V gene sequence: CDR1 SGHTA, CDR2 FQGNSA. Trimming took 5 bases from V and 0 from J, leaving 5 bases between them. As DNA, the CDR3 is TGTGCCAGCAGCCCTAATAGCAATCAGCCCCAGCATTTT. Residues: CASSPNSNQPQHF.

This clonotype showed up many times. CDR3 loop: CASSFLATDTQYF. In nucleotides, the CDR3 is TGTGCCAGCAGCTTCCTAGCCACAGATACGCAGTATTTT. V and J are TRBV7-2 and TRBJ2-3; TRBD2 is a possible D gene (5 bases). Germline CDR1 and CDR2: SGHTA and FQGNSA. V was shortened by 3 bases and J by 2 bases, with 6 bases between the two germline ends. This CDR3 is 13 amino acids long.